These 12 T cell receptor beta chains were sequenced from one sample in a study of T cells in Graves' hyperthyroidism and ophthalmopathy. Amplification of TCR beta CDR3 regions used RNA as the template. RT-PCR in the first round (using the HTBI primer set) targeted the TCR CDR3. One entry per CDR3 protein, called by TCRdb with MiXCR from the multiplex PCR reads. The sample shows hundreds of thousands of distinct CDR3 sequences, 15% to 18% of them seen only once. Material for sequencing was blood. The receptor set was obtained from a woman aged 18-29 years with Graves' hyperthyroidism.

The V gene is TRBV3-1, the J gene TRBJ2-7; no clear D gene. V shed 4 bases and J shed 5 bases, with 15 bases lying between them. CDR1 and CDR2 (germline): LGHDT, YNNKEL (reference sequence). The CDR3 spans 14 residues. The CDR3 sequence: CASSPDGPQNEQYF. CDR3 nucleotides: TGTGCCAGCAGCCCCGACGGGCCCCAAAACGAGCAGTACTTC.

The gene calls are TRBV4-1 and TRBJ1-2; 9 bases match TRBD1. The V and J ends lost 2 bases and 6 bases, in that order; junction bases with no gene match: 10. This CDR3 is 16 amino acids long. CDR1 and CDR2 (germline): MGHRA, YSYEKL. Written as DNA, the CDR3 is TGCGCCAGCAGCCAAATCGGCGACAGGGGGTCGAATGGCTACACCTTC. It yields the protein CASSQIGDRGSNGYTF.

This clonotype appeared many times. J is TRBJ1-2 and V is TRBV28; D is unclear. The CDR3 is made up of 12 amino acids. Trimming shortened V by 7 bases and J by 5 bases, and 11 bases separated the two germline ends. Germline assignment: CDR1 MDHEN and CDR2 SYDVKM. CDR3 nucleotides: TGTGCCAGCACAGACCACCTTTATGGCTACACCTTC. Its protein product is CASTDHLYGYTF.

With regard to this clonotype: One end of the junction fails to match germline, which may point to a read error. As DNA, the CDR3 is TGTGCCAACAGTTACAACGCGAACACCGGGGAGCTGTTTTTT. This codes for CANSYNANTGELFF. V usage is TRBV6-5 and J usage is TRBJ2-2; D gene ambiguous. Germline values: CDR1 MNHEY, CDR2 SVGAGI. The CDR3 runs to 14 residues.

The sample holds a few counts of this clonotype. This chain uses TRBV6-2 or TRBV6-3 with TRBJ2-1; D may be TRBD1 or TRBD2 (5 bases each). V was pared by 5 bases and J by 4 bases, with 18 bases between. The CDR3 is 16 residues long. Per the germline V gene, CDR1 is MNHEY and CDR2 is SVGEGT. The CDR3 DNA reads as TGTGCCAGCAGTACCTCCTTCGGGGCGTATTACAATGAGCAGTTCTTC. Its protein is CASSTSFGAYYNEQFF.

This clonotype was seen ten or more times. The chain couples TRBV3-1 to TRBJ2-2; D not certain. Looked up from germline, CDR1 is LGHDT and CDR2 is YNNKEL (reference sequence). V lost 7 bases and J 2 bases, leaving 5 bases between the germline ends. The CDR3 is made up of 12 amino acids. CDR3 sequence: CASTYNTGELFF. The CDR3 nucleotides are TGTGCCAGCACCTATAACACCGGGGAGCTGTTTTTT.

This clonotype was counted at least ten times. The J gene is TRBJ1-1, the V gene TRBV7-9; D may be TRBD1 (5 bases). Germline V gene lookup returns CDR1 SEHNR and CDR2 FQNEAQ (reference sequence). The germline V and J ends were trimmed by 7 bases and 6 bases, with 12 bases remaining between them. This CDR3 has 12 residues. The CDR3 DNA reads TGTGCCAGCACCCAGGGAGGCTCTGAAGCTTTCTTT. It yields the protein CASTQGGSEAFF.

The rearrangement joins TRBV27 to TRBJ2-1, with 9 bases fitting TRBD1. The CDR3 is made up of 14 amino acids. J was trimmed by 7 bases and V by 5 bases; bases with no gene match: 6. Looked up from germline, CDR1 is MNHEY and CDR2 is SMNVEV (reference sequence). CDR3: CASSPWTGANEQFF. CDR3 sequence (DNA): TGTGCCAGCAGTCCCTGGACAGGGGCAAATGAGCAGTTCTTC.

The chain links TRBV4-1 to TRBJ1-4, with D tentatively TRBD1 (6 bases). Germline V gene lookup returns CDR1 MGHRA and CDR2 YSYEKL. V was clipped by 5 bases and J by 8 bases, with 24 bases between them. The CDR3 extends over 17 amino acids. The CDR3 region has the DNA TGCGCCAGCAGCTCGCCGATGCAGGGACATTTGGGAGAAAAACTGTTTTTT. Translation: CASSSPMQGHLGEKLFF.

This clonotype appeared a few times. The chain links TRBV10-3 to TRBJ2-1; the D is unclear. Germline V gene sequence: CDR1 ENHRY, CDR2 SYGVKD. The length of the CDR3 is 15 residues. V was clipped by 0 bases and J by 1 base, with 7 bases between them. CDR3 sequence: CAISESLLSYNEQFF. The CDR3 coding sequence is TGTGCCATCAGTGAGTCGTTACTGTCCTACAATGAGCAGTTCTTC.

This clonotype was seen many times. This chain links TRBV3-1 with TRBJ1-5; D is unclear. CDR1 is LGHDT, CDR2 YNNKEL, per germline (reference sequence). This CDR3 is 15 amino acids long. Trimming removed 0 bases from V and 8 bases from J, with 14 bases in between. The CDR3 bases are TGTGCCAGCAGCCAAGAGAGAGGGTACCCGGAGCCCCAGCATTTT. This gives the protein CASSQERGYPEPQHF.

This chain connects TRBV5-1 to TRBJ2-6, with 7 bases identical to TRBD1. The V gene's germline CDR1 is SGHRS and CDR2 YFSETQ. This CDR3 contains 16 residues. The V and J ends lost 2 bases and 2 bases, in that order; junction bases with no gene match: 4. The CDR3 loop reads CASSLSTGAGANVLTF. The CDR3 DNA sequence: TGCGCCAGCAGCTTATCAACAGGGGCTGGGGCCAACGTCCTGACTTTC. Combining the CDR3 with reference TRBV5-1 and TRBJ2-6 gives the whole variable domain KAGVTQTPRYLIKTRGQQVTLSCSPISGHRSVSWYQQTPGQGLQFLFEYFSETQRNKGNFPGRFSGRQFSNSRSEMNVSTLELGDSALYLCASSLSTGAGANVLTFGAGSRLTVL.